The rows below give T cell receptor beta chains drawn from one sample of a study of blood T cell repertoires in COVID-19. Assay: immunoSEQ multiplex PCR; the TCRdb copy retains only in-frame clones and omits some. Among approximately 360,000 clones listed, around 89% were seen once. The sample comprised peripheral blood. These receptors were collected from a man in his forties or fifties with acute or convalescent COVID-19. CDR3s leave out the opening cysteine and the closing phenylalanine or tryptophan.

cdr3_aa	v_call	j_call
ASSLGGGSTETQY	TRBV11-3	TRBJ2-5
ASSPSQGVGTEAF	TRBV18	TRBJ1-1
ASSLGSPRSERGGPRAIQY	TRBV5-1	TRBJ2-4
ASSLLAGAFDEQF	TRBV9	TRBJ2-1
ASSQDKGQGNEKLF	TRBV4-3	TRBJ1-4
ASSERQGGWETQY	TRBV9	TRBJ2-5
SVESGQGAGELF	TRBV29-1	TRBJ2-2
ASSLSRTGELF	TRBV7-6	TRBJ2-2
AWSAALDQPQH	TRBV30	TRBJ1-5
ASISGNYGYT	TRBV28	TRBJ1-2
ASRPAGTGRTGELF	TRBV25-1	TRBJ2-2
SVEPGQGYEQY	TRBV29-1	TRBJ2-7
ASINRGSGANVLT	TRBV19	TRBJ2-6
ASSLGWRQPQH	TRBV4-1	TRBJ1-5
ATSREGARTYGYT	TRBV15	TRBJ1-2
SASSGRASDTQY	TRBV20-1	TRBJ2-3
ASSYSVGYNQPQH	TRBV6-5	TRBJ1-5
ASNAGGTDTQY	TRBV6-5	TRBJ2-3
ASSPPSAGGGETQY	TRBV18	TRBJ2-5
ASTHGGEQVNTEAF	TRBV5-1	TRBJ1-1
ASSPRTALYGYT	TRBV19	TRBJ1-2
ASSFKSTGYQPQH	TRBV7-2	TRBJ1-5
ASSQGRVPAF	TRBV4-2	TRBJ1-1
ASSPGDSRYNEQF	TRBV5-1	TRBJ2-1
ASSSTGGGMNTEAF	TRBV3-1/TRBV3-2	TRBJ1-1
ASRRGGQSNQPQH	TRBV6-5	TRBJ1-5
ASSIGTGLTNEKLF	TRBV19	TRBJ1-4
ASTGGSYGYT	TRBV30	TRBJ1-2
ASSWTASATEQY	TRBV27	TRBJ2-7
ASSPGQLLGNTIY	TRBV9	TRBJ1-3
ASSLDPARGPYNEQF	TRBV11-3	TRBJ2-1
AAQGGTNYGYT	TRBV6-6	TRBJ1-2
ASSVMTGSGYT	TRBV12-3/TRBV12-4	TRBJ1-2
ASALKVGDINNYGYT	TRBV7-3	TRBJ1-2
SAIEAVFGYT	TRBV20-1	TRBJ1-2
ASSLWSRANTEAF	TRBV28	TRBJ1-1
ASTPGAGELF	TRBV9	TRBJ2-2
ASSNLGGAYGNTIY	TRBV28	TRBJ1-3
ASSWQGIYLNYGYT	TRBV5-5	TRBJ1-2
ASSRTGGSYEQY	TRBV5-1	TRBJ2-7
ASSARGAEDGYT	TRBV2	TRBJ1-2
ASSLDAGGTEAF	TRBV11-2	TRBJ1-1
ASSLALFTGVEQY	TRBV7-2	TRBJ2-7
ASSLTSGGGEQY	TRBV7-9	TRBJ2-7
ASSSQGGIPSYEQY	TRBV11-1	TRBJ2-7
ASSLGAPYEQY	TRBV5-1	TRBJ2-7
AWTAGVGTEAF	TRBV30	TRBJ1-1
ASSLRGQSNQPQH	TRBV7-2	TRBJ1-5
ASSPSSGSGANVLT	TRBV4-3	TRBJ2-6
AISEGQGNNSPLH	TRBV10-3	TRBJ1-6
ASSVEASTGELF	TRBV9	TRBJ2-2
ASSVGGSGGETQY	TRBV9	TRBJ2-5
ASSPGLSGGLNEQF	TRBV7-2	TRBJ2-1
ASSKGARVRDQPQH	TRBV21-1	TRBJ1-5
AWTNGGSFYNEQF	TRBV30	TRBJ2-1
ASSPGLSTDTQY	TRBV7-3	TRBJ2-3
ASSESALAGGEQY	TRBV2	TRBJ2-7
ASSLRQGLGEQY	TRBV19	TRBJ2-7
ASSPLGGGGTDTQY	TRBV7-2	TRBJ2-3